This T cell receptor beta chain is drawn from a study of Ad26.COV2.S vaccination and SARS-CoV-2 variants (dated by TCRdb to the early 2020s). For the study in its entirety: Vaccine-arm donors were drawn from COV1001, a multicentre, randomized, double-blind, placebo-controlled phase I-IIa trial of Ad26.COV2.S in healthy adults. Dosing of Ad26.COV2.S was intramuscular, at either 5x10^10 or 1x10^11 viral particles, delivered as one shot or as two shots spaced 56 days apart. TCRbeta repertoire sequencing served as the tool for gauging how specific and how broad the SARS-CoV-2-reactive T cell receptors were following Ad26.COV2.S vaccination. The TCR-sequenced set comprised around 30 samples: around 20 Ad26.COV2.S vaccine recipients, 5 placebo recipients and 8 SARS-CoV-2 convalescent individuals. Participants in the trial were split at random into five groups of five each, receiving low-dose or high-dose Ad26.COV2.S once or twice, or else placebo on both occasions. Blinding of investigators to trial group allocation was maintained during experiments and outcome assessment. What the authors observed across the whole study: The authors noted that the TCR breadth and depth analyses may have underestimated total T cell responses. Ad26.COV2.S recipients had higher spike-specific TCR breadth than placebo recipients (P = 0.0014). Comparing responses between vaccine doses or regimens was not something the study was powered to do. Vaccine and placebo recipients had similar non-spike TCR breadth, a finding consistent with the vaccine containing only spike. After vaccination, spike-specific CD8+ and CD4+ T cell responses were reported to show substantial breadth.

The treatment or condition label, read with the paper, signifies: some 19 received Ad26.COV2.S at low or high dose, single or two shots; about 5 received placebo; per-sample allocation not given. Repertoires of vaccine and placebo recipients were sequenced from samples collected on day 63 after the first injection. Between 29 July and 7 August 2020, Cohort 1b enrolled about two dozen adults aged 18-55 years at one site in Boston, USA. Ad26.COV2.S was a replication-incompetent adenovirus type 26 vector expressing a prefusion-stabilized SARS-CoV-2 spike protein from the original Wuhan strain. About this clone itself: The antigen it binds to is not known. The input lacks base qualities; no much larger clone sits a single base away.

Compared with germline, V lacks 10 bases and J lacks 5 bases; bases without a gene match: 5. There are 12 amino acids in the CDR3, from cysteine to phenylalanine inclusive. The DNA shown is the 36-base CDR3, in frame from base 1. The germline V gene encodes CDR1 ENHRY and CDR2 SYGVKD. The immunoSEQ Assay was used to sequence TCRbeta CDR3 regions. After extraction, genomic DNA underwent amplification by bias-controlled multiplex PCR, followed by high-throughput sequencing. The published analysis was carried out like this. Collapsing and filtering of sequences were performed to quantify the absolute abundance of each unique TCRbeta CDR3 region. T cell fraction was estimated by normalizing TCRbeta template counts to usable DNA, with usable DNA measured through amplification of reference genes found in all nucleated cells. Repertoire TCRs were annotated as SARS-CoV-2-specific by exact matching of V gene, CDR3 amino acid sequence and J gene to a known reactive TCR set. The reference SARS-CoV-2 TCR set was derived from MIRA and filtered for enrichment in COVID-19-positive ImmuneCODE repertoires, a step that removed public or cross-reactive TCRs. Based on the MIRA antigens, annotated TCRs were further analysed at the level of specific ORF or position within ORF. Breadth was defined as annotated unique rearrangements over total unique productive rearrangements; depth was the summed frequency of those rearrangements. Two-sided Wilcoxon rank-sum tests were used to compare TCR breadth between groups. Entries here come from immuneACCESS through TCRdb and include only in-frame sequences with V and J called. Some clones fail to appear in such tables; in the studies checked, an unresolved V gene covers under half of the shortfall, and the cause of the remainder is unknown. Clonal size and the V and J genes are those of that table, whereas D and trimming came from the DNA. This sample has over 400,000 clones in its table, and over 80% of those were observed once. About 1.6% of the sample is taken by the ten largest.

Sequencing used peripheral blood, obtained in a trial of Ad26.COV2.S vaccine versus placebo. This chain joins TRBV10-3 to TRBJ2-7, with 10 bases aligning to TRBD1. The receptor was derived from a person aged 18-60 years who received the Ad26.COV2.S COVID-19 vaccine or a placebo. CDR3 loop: CATDRGQNEQYF. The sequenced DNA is TGTGCCACCGACAGGGGGCAGAACGAGCAGTACTTC.